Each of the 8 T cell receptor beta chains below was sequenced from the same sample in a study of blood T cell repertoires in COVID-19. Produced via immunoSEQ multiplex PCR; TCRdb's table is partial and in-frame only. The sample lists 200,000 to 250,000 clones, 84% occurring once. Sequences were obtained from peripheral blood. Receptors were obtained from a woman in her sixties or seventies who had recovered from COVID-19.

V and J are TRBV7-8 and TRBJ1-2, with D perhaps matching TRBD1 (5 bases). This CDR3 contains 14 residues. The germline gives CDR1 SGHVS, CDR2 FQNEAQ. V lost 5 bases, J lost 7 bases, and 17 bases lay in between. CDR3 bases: TGTGCCAGCAGCACAAAGAGGTGGGGGGTTGGCTACACCTTC. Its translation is CASSTKRWGVGYTF.

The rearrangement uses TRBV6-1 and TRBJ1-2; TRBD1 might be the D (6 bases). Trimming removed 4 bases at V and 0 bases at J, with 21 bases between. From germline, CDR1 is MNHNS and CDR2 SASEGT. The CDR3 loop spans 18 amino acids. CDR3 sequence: CASSGNRQVFKANYGYTF. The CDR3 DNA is TGTGCCAGCAGTGGAAACCGACAGGTTTTCAAAGCTAACTATGGCTACACCTTC.

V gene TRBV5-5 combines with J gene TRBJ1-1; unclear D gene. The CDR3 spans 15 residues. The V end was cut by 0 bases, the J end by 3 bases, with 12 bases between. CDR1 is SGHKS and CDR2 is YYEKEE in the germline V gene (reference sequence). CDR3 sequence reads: CASSLGEGADTEAFF. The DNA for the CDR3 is TGTGCCAGCAGCTTGGGGGAGGGCGCCGACACTGAAGCTTTCTTT.

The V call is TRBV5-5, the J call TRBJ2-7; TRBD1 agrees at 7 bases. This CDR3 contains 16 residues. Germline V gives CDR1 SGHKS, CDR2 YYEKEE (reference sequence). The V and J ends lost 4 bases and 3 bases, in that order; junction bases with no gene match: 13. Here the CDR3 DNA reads TGTGCCAGCAGCACTCCCTACAGGGGAAGAGTCTACGAGCAGTACTTC. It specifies CASSTPYRGRVYEQYF.

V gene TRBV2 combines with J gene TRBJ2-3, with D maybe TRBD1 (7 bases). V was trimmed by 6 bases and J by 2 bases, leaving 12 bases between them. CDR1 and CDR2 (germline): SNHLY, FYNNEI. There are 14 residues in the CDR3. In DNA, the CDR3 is TGTGCCAGCAGGGCGGGACAGCTCACAGATACGCAGTATTTT. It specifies CASRAGQLTDTQYF.

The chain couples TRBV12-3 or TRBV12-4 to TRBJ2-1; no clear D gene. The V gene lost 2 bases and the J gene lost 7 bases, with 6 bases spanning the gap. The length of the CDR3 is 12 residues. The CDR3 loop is CASSLLGNEQFF. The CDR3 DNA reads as TGTGCCAGCAGTTTACTCGGGAATGAGCAGTTCTTC.

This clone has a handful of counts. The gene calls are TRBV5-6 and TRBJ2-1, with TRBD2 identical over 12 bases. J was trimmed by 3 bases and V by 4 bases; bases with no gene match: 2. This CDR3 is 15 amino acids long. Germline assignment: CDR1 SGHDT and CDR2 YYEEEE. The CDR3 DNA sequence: TGTGCCAGCAGCAGACTAGCGGGGGACTACAATGAGCAGTTCTTC. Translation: CASSRLAGDYNEQFF.

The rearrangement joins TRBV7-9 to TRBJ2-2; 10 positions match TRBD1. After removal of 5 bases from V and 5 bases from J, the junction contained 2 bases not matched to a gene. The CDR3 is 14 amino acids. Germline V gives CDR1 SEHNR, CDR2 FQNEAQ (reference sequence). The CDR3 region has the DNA TGTGCCAGCAGCGGGACAGGGGTGACCGGGGAGCTGTTTTTT. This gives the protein CASSGTGVTGELFF. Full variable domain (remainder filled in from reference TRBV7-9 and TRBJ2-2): DTGVSQNPRHKITKRGQNVTFRCDPISEHNRLYWYRQTLGQGPEFLTYFQNEAQLEKSRLLSDRFSAERPKGSFSTLEIQRTEQGDSAMYLCASSGTGVTGELFFGEGSRLTVL.